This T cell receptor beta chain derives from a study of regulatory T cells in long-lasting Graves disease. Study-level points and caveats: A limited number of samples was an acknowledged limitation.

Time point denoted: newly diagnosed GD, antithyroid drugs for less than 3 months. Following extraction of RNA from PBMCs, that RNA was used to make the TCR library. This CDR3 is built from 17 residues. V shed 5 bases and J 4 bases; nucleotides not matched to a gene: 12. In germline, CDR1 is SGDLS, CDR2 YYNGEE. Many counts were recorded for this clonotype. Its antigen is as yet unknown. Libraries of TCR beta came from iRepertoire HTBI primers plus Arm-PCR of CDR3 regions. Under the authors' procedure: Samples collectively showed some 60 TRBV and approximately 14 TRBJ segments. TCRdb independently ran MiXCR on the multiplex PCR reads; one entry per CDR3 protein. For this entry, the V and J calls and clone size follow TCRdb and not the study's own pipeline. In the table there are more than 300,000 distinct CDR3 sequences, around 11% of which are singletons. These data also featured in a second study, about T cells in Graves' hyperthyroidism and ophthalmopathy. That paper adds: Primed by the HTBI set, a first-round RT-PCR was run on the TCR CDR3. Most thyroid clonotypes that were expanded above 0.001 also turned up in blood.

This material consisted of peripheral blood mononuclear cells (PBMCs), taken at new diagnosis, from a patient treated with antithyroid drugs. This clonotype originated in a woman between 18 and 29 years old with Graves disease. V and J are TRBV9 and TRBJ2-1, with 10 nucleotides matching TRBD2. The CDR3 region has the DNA TGTGCCAGCAGAGTTCCTTGGACTAGCGGACGGTACAATGAGCAGTTCTTC. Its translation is CASRVPWTSGRYNEQFF.